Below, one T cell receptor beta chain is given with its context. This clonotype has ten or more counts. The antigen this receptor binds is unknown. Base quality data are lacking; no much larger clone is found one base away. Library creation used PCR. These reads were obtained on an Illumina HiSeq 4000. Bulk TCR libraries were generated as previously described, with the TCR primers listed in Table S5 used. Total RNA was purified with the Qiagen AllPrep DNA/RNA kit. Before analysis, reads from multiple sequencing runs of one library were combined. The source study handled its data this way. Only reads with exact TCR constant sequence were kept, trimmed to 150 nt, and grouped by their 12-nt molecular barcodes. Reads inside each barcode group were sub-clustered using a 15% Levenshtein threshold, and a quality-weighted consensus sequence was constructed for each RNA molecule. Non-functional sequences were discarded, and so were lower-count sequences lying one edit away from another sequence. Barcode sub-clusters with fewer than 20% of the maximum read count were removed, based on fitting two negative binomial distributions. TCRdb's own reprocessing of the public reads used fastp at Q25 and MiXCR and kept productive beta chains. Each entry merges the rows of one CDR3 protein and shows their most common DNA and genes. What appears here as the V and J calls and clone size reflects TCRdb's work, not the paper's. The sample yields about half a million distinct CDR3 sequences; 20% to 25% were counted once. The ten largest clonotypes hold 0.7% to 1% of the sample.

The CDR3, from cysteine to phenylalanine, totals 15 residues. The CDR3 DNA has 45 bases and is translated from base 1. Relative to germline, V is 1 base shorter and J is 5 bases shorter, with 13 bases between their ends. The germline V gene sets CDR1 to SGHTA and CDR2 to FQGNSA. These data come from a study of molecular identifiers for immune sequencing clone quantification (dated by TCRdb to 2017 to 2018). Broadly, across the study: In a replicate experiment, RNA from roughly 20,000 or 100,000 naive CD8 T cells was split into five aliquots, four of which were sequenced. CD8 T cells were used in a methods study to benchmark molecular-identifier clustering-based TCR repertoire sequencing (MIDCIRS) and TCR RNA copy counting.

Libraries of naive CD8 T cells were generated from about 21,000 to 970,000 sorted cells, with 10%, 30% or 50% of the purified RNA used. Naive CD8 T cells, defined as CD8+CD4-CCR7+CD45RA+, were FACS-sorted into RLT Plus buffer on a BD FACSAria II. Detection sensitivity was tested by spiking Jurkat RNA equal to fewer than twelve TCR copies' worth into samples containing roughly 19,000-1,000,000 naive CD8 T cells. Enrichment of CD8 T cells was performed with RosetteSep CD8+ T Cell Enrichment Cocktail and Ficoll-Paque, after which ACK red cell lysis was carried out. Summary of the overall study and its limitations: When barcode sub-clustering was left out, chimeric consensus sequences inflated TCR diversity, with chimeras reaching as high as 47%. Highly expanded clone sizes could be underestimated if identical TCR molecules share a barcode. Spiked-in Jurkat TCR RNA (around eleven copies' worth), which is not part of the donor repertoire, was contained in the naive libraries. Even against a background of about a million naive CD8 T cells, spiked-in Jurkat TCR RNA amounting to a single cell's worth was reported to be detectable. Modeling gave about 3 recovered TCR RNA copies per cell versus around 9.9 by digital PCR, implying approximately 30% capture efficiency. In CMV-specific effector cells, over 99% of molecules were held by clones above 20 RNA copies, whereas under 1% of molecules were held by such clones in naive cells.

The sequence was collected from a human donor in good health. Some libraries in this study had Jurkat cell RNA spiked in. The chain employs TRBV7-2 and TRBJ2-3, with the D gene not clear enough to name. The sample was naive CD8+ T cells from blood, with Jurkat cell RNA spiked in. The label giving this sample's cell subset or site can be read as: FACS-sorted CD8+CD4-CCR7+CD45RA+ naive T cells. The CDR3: CASSLDGTLGDTQYF. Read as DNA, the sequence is TGTGCCAGCAGCTTAGACGGAACCTTAGGAGATACGCAGTATTTT.